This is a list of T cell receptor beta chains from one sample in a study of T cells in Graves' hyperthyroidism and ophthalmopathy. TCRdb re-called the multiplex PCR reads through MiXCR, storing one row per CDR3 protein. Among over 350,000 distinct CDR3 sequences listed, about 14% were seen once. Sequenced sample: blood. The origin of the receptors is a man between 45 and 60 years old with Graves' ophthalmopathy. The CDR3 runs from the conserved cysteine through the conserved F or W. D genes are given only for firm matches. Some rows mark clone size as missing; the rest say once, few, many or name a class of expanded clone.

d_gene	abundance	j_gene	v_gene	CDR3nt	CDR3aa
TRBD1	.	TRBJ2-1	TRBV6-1	TGTGCCAGCAAAGACAGGGGCCTGCTGGATGAGCAGTTCTTC	CASKDRGLLDEQFF
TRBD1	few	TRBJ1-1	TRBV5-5	TGTGCCAGCAGCCGTAACAGGGGTAAAGCTGAAGCTTTCTTT	CASSRNRGKAEAFF
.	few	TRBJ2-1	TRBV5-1	TGCGCCAGCGCAACTCCTCGGAGGTCCGAGCAGTTCTTC	CASATPRRSEQFF
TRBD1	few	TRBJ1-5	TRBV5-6	TGTGCCAGCAGCTCCCGAGGACGGGACAGACTTCATCAGCCCCAGCATTTT	CASSSRGRDRLHQPQHF
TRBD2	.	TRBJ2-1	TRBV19	TGTGCCAGTAGTCCTAGCGGGGCCCTCAATGAGCAGTTCTTC	CASSPSGALNEQFF
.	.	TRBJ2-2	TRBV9	TGTGCCAGCAGCACAGACCCCACCGGGGAGCTGTTTTTT	CASSTDPTGELFF
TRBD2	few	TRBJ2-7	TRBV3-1	TGTGCCAGCAGCCAGGGGACTAGCATTTCGGGTGAGCAGTACTTC	CASSQGTSISGEQYF
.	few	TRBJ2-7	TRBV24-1	TGTGCCACCAGTGATGGGGACGGCTACGAGCAGTACTTC	CATSDGDGYEQYF
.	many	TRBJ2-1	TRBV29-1	TGCAGCGTTGAAGATCCCGAGGGTAATGAGCAGTTCTTC	CSVEDPEGNEQFF
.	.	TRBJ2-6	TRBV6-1	TGTGCCATCGAGAGATGGGTCGGGGCCAACGTCCTGACTTTC	CAIERWVGANVLTF
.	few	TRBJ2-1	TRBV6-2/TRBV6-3	TGTGCCAGCAGAATACTACAGGGGCAGTTCTTC	CASRILQGQFF
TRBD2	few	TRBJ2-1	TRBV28	TGTGCCAGCAGTCCGGGACTAGTCTACAATGAGCAGTTCTTC	CASSPGLVYNEQFF
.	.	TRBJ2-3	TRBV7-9	TGTGCCAGCAGCCGATCAGGAGCGCTTTCCACAGATACGCAGTATTTT	CASSRSGALSTDTQYF
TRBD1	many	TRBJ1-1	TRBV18	TGTGCCAGCTCACCGACAGGGGAGAACACTGAAGCTTTCTTT	CASSPTGENTEAFF
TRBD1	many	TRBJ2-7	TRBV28	TGTGCCAGCACCACCGGGACAGCCAATGTCGAGCAGTACTTC	CASTTGTANVEQYF
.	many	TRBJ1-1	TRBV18	TGTGCCAGCTCACCACCGGGTCTAAACACTGAAGCTTTCTTT	CASSPPGLNTEAFF
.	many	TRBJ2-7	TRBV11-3	TGTGCCAGCAGCCCTAGACAGCGCAGATACGAGCAGTACTTC	CASSPRQRRYEQYF
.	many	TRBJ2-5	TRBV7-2	TGTGCCAGCAGCTTAGGCCCCCCCGAGACCCAGTACTTC	CASSLGPPETQYF
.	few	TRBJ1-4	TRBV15	TGTGCCACCAGCAGAGGCTGGGGGGGGCAGGCACGGGCCGGAAAACTGTTTTTT	CATSRGWGGQARAGKLFF
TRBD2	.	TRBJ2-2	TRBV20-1	TGCAGTGCTAGGGGACTAGCGGGAGTGGATGGCGGGGAGCTGTTTTTT	CSARGLAGVDGGELFF
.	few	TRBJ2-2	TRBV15	TGTGCCACCAGCAGATCCCCCCGGGACTTTAACACCGGGGAGCTGTTTTTT	CATSRSPRDFNTGELFF
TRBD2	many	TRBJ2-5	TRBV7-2	TGTGCCAGCAGCCCCATGAGCGGGAGACGTGAGACCCAGTACTTC	CASSPMSGRRETQYF
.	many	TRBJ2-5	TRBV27	TGTGCCAGCAGTTATCAGGACACCCAGACCCAGTACTTC	CASSYQDTQTQYF
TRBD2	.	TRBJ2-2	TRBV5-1	TGCGCCAGCAGGATTAGCGGGAGATCTACCGGGGAGCTGTTTTTT	CASRISGRSTGELFF
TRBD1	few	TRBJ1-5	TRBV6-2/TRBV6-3	TGTGCCAGCAGGGACAGGGGGCGAGGCAATCAGCCCCAGCATTTT	CASRDRGRGNQPQHF
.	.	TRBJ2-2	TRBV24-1	TGTGCCACCAGTGATTCTTCCAGAAACACCGGGGAGCTGTTTTTT	CATSDSSRNTGELFF
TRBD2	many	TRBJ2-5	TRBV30	TGTGCCTGGAGTGTGGGAGGGAGCGTCCAGTACTTC	CAWSVGGSVQYF
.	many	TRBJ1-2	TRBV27	TGTGCCAGCAGTTTAGGGCTGGAAGCATCCTACACCTTC	CASSLGLEASYTF
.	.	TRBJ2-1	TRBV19	TGTGCCAGTACCTCGCAGAGCTCCTACAATGAGCAGTTCTTC	CASTSQSSYNEQFF
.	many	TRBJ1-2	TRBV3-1	TGTGCCAGCAGCCAGGGTAGGCGTTATGGCTACACCTTC	CASSQGRRYGYTF
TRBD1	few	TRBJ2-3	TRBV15	TGTGCCACCAGCAGACAGGGGGCAGTCACAGATACGCAGTATTTT	CATSRQGAVTDTQYF
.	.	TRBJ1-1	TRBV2	TGTGCCAGCAGTCAGTGGAGGAACACTGAAGCTTTCTTT	CASSQWRNTEAFF
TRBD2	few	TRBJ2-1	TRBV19	TGTGCCAGTAAGCGGGGACTCACCCCATCTCTTCGCTCCTACAATGAGCAGTTCTTC	CASKRGLTPSLRSYNEQFF
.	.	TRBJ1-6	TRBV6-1	TGTGCCGGGAGAGAGAGCTCCTATAATTCACCCCTCCACTTT	CAGRESSYNSPLHF
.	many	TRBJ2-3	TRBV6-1	TGTGCCAGCAGTTATCTAGCCGGGGGAGATACGCAGTATTTT	CASSYLAGGDTQYF
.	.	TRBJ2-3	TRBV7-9	TGTGCCAGCAGCCCCAGGTCGGGACTTACCCCAGATACGCAGTATTTT	CASSPRSGLTPDTQYF
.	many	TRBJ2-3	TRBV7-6	TGTGCCAGCACCTACGCCGGAGCGCGGGGAGATACGCAGTATTTT	CASTYAGARGDTQYF
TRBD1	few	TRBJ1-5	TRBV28	TGTGCCTCGGCGATACAGGGGAATGGGAATCAGCCCCAGCATTTT	CASAIQGNGNQPQHF
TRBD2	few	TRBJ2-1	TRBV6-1	TGTGCCAGCACAGTCTTCGGGACTAGCGGGGTTGTGGCCTACAATGAGCAGTTCTTC	CASTVFGTSGVVAYNEQFF
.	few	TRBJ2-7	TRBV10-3	TGTGCCATCAGTGAACAGAAGATAGGGGAGCAGTACTTC	CAISEQKIGEQYF
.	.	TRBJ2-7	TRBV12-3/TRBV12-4	TGTGCCAGCAGCCTCACAGGGGCTAGCGCAGAGCAGTACTTC	CASSLTGASAEQYF
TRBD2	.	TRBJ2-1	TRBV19	TGTGCCAGTAGTATATCCGCGGGAGGCTACAATGAGCAGTTCTTC	CASSISAGGYNEQFF
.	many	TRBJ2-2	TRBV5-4	TGTGCCAGCAGCTTGTGGGCCGGGGAGCTGTTTTTT	CASSLWAGELFF
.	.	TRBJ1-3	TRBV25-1	TGTGCCAGCAGTCGCCGGGACTACACCGGGGGCACCATATATTTT	CASSRRDYTGGTIYF
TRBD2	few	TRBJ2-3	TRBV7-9	TGTGCCAGCAGCGACGACCTAGCGGGAGTTATGCAGTATTTT	CASSDDLAGVMQYF